A single sample is the source of the 15 T cell receptor beta chains below, sequenced in a study of tumor-infiltrating lymphocytes in oesophageal squamous cell carcinoma. TCRdb called the PCR reads again in MiXCR, with one record for every CDR3 protein. Here the sample spans tens of thousands of distinct CDR3 sequences, approximately 37% being singletons. The sequenced sample consisted of esophageal tumor tissue. The receptors shown here come from a female donor with esophageal squamous cell carcinoma.

This chain connects TRBV7-6 to TRBJ2-5; no reliable D call. The V end was cut by 4 bases, the J end by 3 bases, with 12 bases between. CDR1 SGHVS and CDR2 FNYEAQ come from the germline V gene. The length of the CDR3 is 14 residues. The chain's CDR3 is CASSSLGVEETQYF. CDR3 nucleotides: TGTGCCAGCAGCTCTCTGGGCGTGGAAGAGACCCAGTACTTC.

The chain couples TRBV5-1 to TRBJ2-4; 8 nucleotides align to TRBD2. The end of the DNA aligns better with TRBJ2-1, so the J call may be wrong. The CDR3 is 15 residues long. Germline V gene sequence: CDR1 SGHRS, CDR2 YFSETQ. The DNA of the CDR3 is TGCGCCAGCACGGTCGGTCCTAGCGGGTACAATGAGCAGTTCTTC. As protein: CASTVGPSGYNEQFF.

In the case of this clonotype: The conserved phenylalanine or tryptophan is not found at the CDR3 terminus, so this likely reflects a read error. The DNA is omitted, as the CDR3 cannot be located on it reliably, and the CDR3 follows TCRdb's listing. V is TRBV7-3 and J is TRBJ1-2; the listed D gene, TRBD1, was not tested against the DNA. Both ends counted, the CDR3 spans 14 residues. Germline CDR1 is SGHTA and CDR2 is FQGTGA. Here the CDR3 reads CASSLIQGATSSTL.

This clonotype was counted many times. V gene TRBV6-2 or TRBV6-3 combines with J gene TRBJ2-7; D is unresolved. The germline V gene encodes CDR1 MNHEY and CDR2 SVGEGT. The CDR3 covers 14 residues. The V gene lost 0 bases and the J gene lost 7 bases, with 13 bases spanning the gap. The CDR3 is CASSYSTVGNEQYF. CDR3 coding DNA: TGTGCCAGCAGTTACTCGACCGTCGGAAATGAGCAGTACTTC.

This chain connects TRBV19 to TRBJ2-7; 9 bases are a match to TRBD2. The J call may be incorrect, as the DNA end agrees better with TRBJ2-1. The CDR3 runs 15 residues. Germline values: CDR1 LNHDA, CDR2 SQIVND (reference sequence). The CDR3 loop reads CASTLSGSTYNEQFF. The CDR3 DNA sequence: TGTGCCAGTACCCTTAGCGGGAGCACCTACAATGAGCAGTTCTTC.

This clonotype was seen a few times. The chain carries TRBV10-3 and TRBJ2-3, with D perhaps matching TRBD1 or TRBD2 (5 bases each). CDR1 is ENHRY and CDR2 is SYGVKD in the germline V gene. The germline V and J ends were trimmed by 4 bases and 4 bases, with 15 bases remaining between them. The CDR3 has 15 residues. The CDR3 DNA reads TGTGCCATCAGTGCGAGAGGGGAGAGGGCAGATACGCAGTATTTT. Translating gives CAISARGERADTQYF.

This clonotype was recorded at least ten times. A single base separates this from a much larger clone, so it may be a read error. The V gene is TRBV6-1, the J gene TRBJ2-5, with 10 bases matching TRBD2. With the DNA end fitting TRBJ2-1 better, the J assignment may be wrong. The CDR3 has 14 amino acids. Per the germline V gene, CDR1 is MNHNS and CDR2 is SASEGT. The CDR3 spells CASTAGGTGETQFF. In nucleotides, the CDR3 is TGTGCCAGCACAGCGGGGGGGACGGGCGAGACCCAGTTCTTC.

V is TRBV28 and J is TRBJ1-1, with D tentatively TRBD1 (5 bases). The CDR3 contains 15 residues. CDR1 is MDHEN and CDR2 is SYDVKM in the germline V gene. The V and J ends lost 4 bases and 1 base respectively, with 13 bases between them. CDR3 in DNA: TGTGCCAGCAGTTCTCAGGGTCGCCAGAACACTGAAGCTTTCTTT. Encoded protein: CASSSQGRQNTEAFF.

This clonotype was detected ten times or more. The chain combines TRBV6-1 with TRBJ1-5, with D tentatively TRBD1 (5 bases). This CDR3 has 13 residues. Germline V gene lookup returns CDR1 MNHNS and CDR2 SASEGT. Trimming cost V 6 bases and J 6 bases, with 12 bases left between them. DNA for the CDR3: TGTGCCAGCAGCCAGCAGGGTTTTCAGCCCCAGCATTTT. Encoded protein: CASSQQGFQPQHF.

Ten or more counts support this clonotype. A much larger clone differs from this one at a single base, so this may be a read error. The chain employs TRBV6-1 and TRBJ2-1, with D uncertain. CDR1 and CDR2 (germline): MNHNS, SASEGT. Trimming cost V 2 bases and J 10 bases, with 15 bases left between them. This CDR3 is built from 14 residues. The CDR3 DNA follows: TGTGCCAGCAGTGAACCGAACACGGCCTACGAGCAGTTCTTC. Encoded protein: CASSEPNTAYEQFF.

In this sample, this clonotype is medium-sized. The chain recombines TRBV7-8 with TRBJ2-7, with a tentative D call TRBD2 (7 bases). The CDR3 is made up of 14 amino acids. Germline V gives CDR1 SGHVS, CDR2 FQNEAQ. V gave up 1 base and J gave up 7 bases, with 14 bases separating them. The CDR3 sequence is CASSLVGGGSEQYF. In DNA form, the CDR3 reads TGTGCCAGCAGCTTAGTTGGGGGGGGCAGTGAGCAGTACTTC.

This clonotype was seen a few times. This chain joins TRBV7-9 and TRBJ2-6; D unclear. The germline V gene encodes CDR1 SEHNR and CDR2 FQNEAQ (reference sequence). The CDR3 contains 13 residues. V was shortened by 5 bases and J by 6 bases, with 8 bases between the two germline ends. The CDR3 reads CASSPQEANVLTF. The CDR3 DNA sequence: TGTGCCAGCAGCCCCCAGGAGGCCAACGTCCTGACTTTC.

The CDR3 DNA reads as TGTGCCAGCAGCCAAGATGACAGTACCATATATTTT. Amino acid sequence: CASSQDDSTIYF. The genes are TRBV3-1 and TRBJ1-3, with D possibly matching TRBD1 (5 bases). Germline V gene lookup returns CDR1 LGHDT and CDR2 YNNKEL (reference sequence). This CDR3 is built from 12 residues. The ends were cut back, 0 bases at V and 10 bases at J, with 7 bases in the middle.

The rearrangement joins TRBV6-5 to TRBJ2-5; 7 bases line up with TRBD2. The last part of the DNA fits TRBJ2-1 better; the J call may be wrong. The CDR3 is 16 amino acids. Germline V gives CDR1 MNHEY, CDR2 SVGAGI. The CDR3 bases are TGTGCCAGCAGGCCTGGGGGGGGGGGGAAAGTATACGAGCAGTTCTTC. Protein: CASRPGGGGKVYEQFF.

The V call is TRBV25-1, the J call TRBJ2-1, with TRBD2 as a possible D gene (5 bases). The germline gives CDR1 MGHDK, CDR2 SYGVNS. This CDR3 has 15 residues. Trimming shortened V by 4 bases and J by 4 bases, and 14 bases separated the two germline ends. The CDR3 protein is CASSAARRSYNEQFF. DNA for the CDR3: TGTGCCAGCAGTGCGGCGAGGAGGAGTTACAATGAGCAGTTCTTC. Looking up the rest from reference TRBV25-1 and TRBJ2-1 gives the full variable domain: EADIYQTPRYLVIGTGKKITLECSQTMGHDKMYWYQQDPGMELHLIHYSYGVNSTEKGDLSSESTVSRIRTEHFPLTLESARPSHTSQYLCASSAARRSYNEQFFGPGTRLTVL.